These 12 T cell receptor beta chains were sequenced from one sample in a study of shared clonotypes between healthy human individuals. Only in-frame clones appear in the TCRdb table, and some are missing; sequencing was by immunoSEQ multiplex PCR. The table lists some 1,400,000 clones, more than 95% of them singletons. The sequenced material came from naive CD4+ T cells sorted from blood. Subset reported: CD45RA+ positively selected. The source of these receptors is a man aged 30 to 39 in good health.

The gene calls are TRBV7-2 and TRBJ2-3, with D unresolved. V lost 5 bases and J lost 0, with 9 bases in between. CDR1 and CDR2 (germline): SGHTA, FQGNSA. The CDR3 is made up of 14 amino acids. The CDR3 here is CASSVTSSTDTQYF. The CDR3 DNA is TGTGCCAGCAGCGTAACCTCTAGCACAGATACGCAGTATTTT. The full variable domain, with the rest looked up from reference TRBV7-2 and TRBJ2-3, is GAGVSQSPSNKVTEKGKDVELRCDPISGHTALYWYRQSLGQGLEFLIYFQGNSAPDKSGLPSDRFSAERTGGSVSTLTIQRTQQEDSAVYLCASSVTSSTDTQYFGPGTRLTVL.

This chain uses TRBV18 with TRBJ1-4; D gene ambiguous. Germline V gene sequence: CDR1 KGHSH, CDR2 LQKENI. CDR3 length: 16 amino acids. The V gene lost 2 bases and the J gene lost 0 bases, with 10 bases spanning the gap. The CDR3 nucleotides are TGTGCCAGCTCACCAGGGGAGGCCGCAACTAATGAAAAACTGTTTTTT. Protein sequence: CASSPGEAATNEKLFF.

This rearrangement joins TRBV18 to TRBJ1-3; the match to TRBD1 covers 7 bases. The length of the CDR3 is 17 residues. The V segment lost 3 bases and the J segment 0 bases; nucleotides outside the gene matches: 8. Germline V gene data show CDR1 as KGHSH and CDR2 as LQKENI. The CDR3 DNA is TGTGCCAGCTCACCGGGACAGTTAACTTCCTCTGGAAACACCATATATTTT. It codes for CASSPGQLTSSGNTIYF.

The chain uses TRBV7-2 and TRBJ1-2; D gene uncertain. Germline values: CDR1 SGHTA, CDR2 FQGNSA. The CDR3 is made up of 13 amino acids. Trimming stripped 5 bases from V and 6 bases from J, with 13 bases between. CDR3 sequence: CASSPQLGDGYTF. In DNA, the CDR3 is TGTGCCAGCAGCCCTCAACTGGGAGATGGCTACACCTTC.

V usage is TRBV6-6 and J usage is TRBJ1-2; 11 nucleotides agree with TRBD1. CDR3 length equals 15 residues. Germline trimming cut 5 bases from V and 8 bases from J; bases unmatched to any gene: 10. CDR1 is MNHNY and CDR2 is SVGAGI in the germline V gene (reference sequence). CDR3 DNA: TGTGCCAGCAGTAACCCCAGGACAGGGGGCGGGGGCTACACCTTC. It encodes CASSNPRTGGGGYTF.

The rearrangement links TRBV9 to TRBJ2-1, with D maybe TRBD2 (6 bases). CDR1 and CDR2 from the germline V gene are SGDLS and YYNGEE. The germline V and J ends were trimmed by 2 bases and 10 bases, with 25 bases remaining between them. The CDR3 extends over 17 amino acids. The CDR3 loop reads CASSVRGPAGNSGEQFF. In DNA, the CDR3 is TGTGCCAGCAGCGTGCGGGGTCCAGCGGGTAATTCCGGCGAGCAGTTCTTC. Full variable domain (outside the CDR3, taken from reference TRBV9 and TRBJ2-1): DSGVTQTPKHLITATGQRVTLRCSPRSGDLSVYWYQQSLDQGLQFLIQYYNGEERAKGNILERFSAQQFPDLHSELNLSSLELGDSALYFCASSVRGPAGNSGEQFFGPGTRLTVL.

This clone was seen just once. The rearrangement uses TRBV5-1 and TRBJ2-1, with D possibly being TRBD2 (6 bases). Germline V gene lookup returns CDR1 SGHRS and CDR2 YFSETQ. The CDR3 has 15 residues. The germline V and J ends were trimmed by 4 bases and 5 bases, with 16 bases remaining between them. CDR3 amino acids: CASSPGGALDNEQFF. The CDR3 DNA reads as TGCGCCAGCAGCCCCGGGGGAGCTCTCGACAATGAGCAGTTCTTC. The complete variable domain, with remaining parts taken from reference TRBV5-1 and TRBJ2-1, reads KAGVTQTPRYLIKTRGQQVTLSCSPISGHRSVSWYQQTPGQGLQFLFEYFSETQRNKGNFPGRFSGRQFSNSRSEMNVSTLELGDSALYLCASSPGGALDNEQFFGPGTRLTVL.

The chain joins TRBV7-2 to TRBJ2-7; 7 positions agree with TRBD2. Germline V CDR1 and CDR2: SGHTA, FQGNSA. The CDR3 runs to 14 residues. The V segment lost 1 base and the J segment 2 bases; nucleotides outside the gene matches: 2. CDR3 loop: CASSLGLAAYEQYF. The CDR3, as DNA: TGTGCCAGCAGCTTAGGGCTAGCGGCCTACGAGCAGTACTTC.

J is TRBJ2-7 and V is TRBV30, with D perhaps TRBD1 (6 bases). In germline, CDR1 is GTSNPN, CDR2 SVGIG (reference sequence). This CDR3 has 15 residues. Deletions cut 3 bases from V and 1 base from J, with 16 bases between. The CDR3 spells CAWRSPRGPSYEQYF. CDR3 bases: TGTGCCTGGAGGTCCCCCAGGGGTCCGTCCTACGAGCAGTACTTC.

The chain uses TRBV2 and TRBJ2-5; no firm D call. The germline CDR1 and CDR2 sequences are SNHLY and FYNNEI. Trimming cost V 2 bases and J 6 bases, with 4 bases left between them. This CDR3 comprises 11 residues. The CDR3 here is CASSETQTQYF. In DNA form, the CDR3 reads TGTGCCAGCAGTGAAACACAGACCCAGTACTTC.

This chain joins TRBV9 and TRBJ1-1, with D perhaps TRBD1 (6 bases). The CDR3 loop spans 14 amino acids. Germline V lookup: CDR1 SGDLS, CDR2 YYNGEE. Trimming took off 1 base at V and 5 bases at J, with 12 bases between the two ends. The CDR3 here is CASSVQGKSTEAFF. Written as DNA, the CDR3 is TGTGCCAGCAGCGTACAGGGGAAGTCGACTGAAGCTTTCTTT.

As regards this clone: The sample carries other DNA sequences with the same CDR3. The V and J genes are TRBV18 and TRBJ1-4; D unclear. V lost 2 bases, J lost 0 bases, and 4 bases lay in between. The CDR3 runs 14 residues. Germline V CDR1 and CDR2: KGHSH, LQKENI. The CDR3 loop reads CASSPSATNEKLFF. CDR3 DNA: TGTGCCAGCTCACCAAGTGCAACTAATGAAAAACTGTTTTTT.